This entry is about one T cell receptor beta chain. How the authors handled the data: Reference gene primer amplification gave nucleated cell count estimates. Profiling relied on immunoSEQ multiplex PCR, and the TCRdb table lists in-frame clones only, not all of them. The V and J calls and clone size come from that table; D and trimming were worked out from the DNA. The sample lists around 85,000 clones; roughly 87% were seen once. The ends lost 5 bases at V and 9 bases at J; junction bases unmatched: 8. The V gene's germline CDR1 is SSHAT and CDR2 FNYEAQ (reference sequence). The CDR3 sequence is 15 residues long. This sample stems from a study of blood T cell repertoires in COVID-19.

The sequence was collected from a man in his sixties with acute or convalescent COVID-19. This chain uses TRBV7-7 with TRBJ2-1, with 12 positions matching TRBD2. The sample was peripheral blood. The CDR3 bases are TGTGCCAGCAGCCCTTCTAGCGGGGGGGCGGTTGAGCAGTTCTTC. Translation: CASSPSSGGAVEQFF.